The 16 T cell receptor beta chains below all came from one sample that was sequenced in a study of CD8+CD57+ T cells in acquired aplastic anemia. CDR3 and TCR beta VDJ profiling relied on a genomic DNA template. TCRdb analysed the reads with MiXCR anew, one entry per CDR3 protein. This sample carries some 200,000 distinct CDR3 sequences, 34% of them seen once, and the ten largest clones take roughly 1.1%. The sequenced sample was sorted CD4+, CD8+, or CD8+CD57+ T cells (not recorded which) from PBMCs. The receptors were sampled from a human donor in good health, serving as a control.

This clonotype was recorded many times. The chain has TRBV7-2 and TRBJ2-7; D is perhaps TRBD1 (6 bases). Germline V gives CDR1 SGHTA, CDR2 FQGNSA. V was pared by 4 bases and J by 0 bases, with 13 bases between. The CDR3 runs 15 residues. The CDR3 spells CASSSINRDSYEQYF. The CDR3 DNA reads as TGTGCCAGCAGCTCGATTAACAGGGACTCCTACGAGCAGTACTTC.

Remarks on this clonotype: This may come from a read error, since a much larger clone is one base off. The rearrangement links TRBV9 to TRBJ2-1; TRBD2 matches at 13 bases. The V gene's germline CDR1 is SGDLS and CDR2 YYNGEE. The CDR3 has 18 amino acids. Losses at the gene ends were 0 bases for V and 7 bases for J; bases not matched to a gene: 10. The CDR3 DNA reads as TGTGCCAGCAGCGTAGTTCCATCCGGGACTAGCGGGGAGAATGAGCAGTTCTTC. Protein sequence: CASSVVPSGTSGENEQFF.

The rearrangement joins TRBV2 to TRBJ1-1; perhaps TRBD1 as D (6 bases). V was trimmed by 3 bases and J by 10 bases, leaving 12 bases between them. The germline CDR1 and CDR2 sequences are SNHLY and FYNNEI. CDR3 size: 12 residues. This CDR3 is CASSDQGSRAFF. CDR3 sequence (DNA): TGTGCCAGCAGTGATCAGGGGTCGAGAGCTTTCTTT. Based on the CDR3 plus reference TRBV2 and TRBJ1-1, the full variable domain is EPEVTQTPSHQVTQMGQEVILRCVPISNHLYFYWYRQILGQKVEFLVSFYNNEISEKSEIFDDQFSVERPDGSNFTLKIRSTKLEDSAMYFCASSDQGSRAFFGQGTRLTVV.

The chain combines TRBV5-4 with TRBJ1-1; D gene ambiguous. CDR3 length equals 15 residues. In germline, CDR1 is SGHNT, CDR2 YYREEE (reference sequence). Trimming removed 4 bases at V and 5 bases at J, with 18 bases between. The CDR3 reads CASSPVPPPVTEAFF. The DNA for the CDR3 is TGTGCCAGCAGCCCGGTACCACCGCCGGTAACTGAAGCTTTCTTT.

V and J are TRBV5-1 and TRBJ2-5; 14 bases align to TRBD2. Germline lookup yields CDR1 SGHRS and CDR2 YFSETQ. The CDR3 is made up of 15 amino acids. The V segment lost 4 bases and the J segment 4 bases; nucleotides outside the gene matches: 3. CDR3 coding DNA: TGCGCCAGCAGCCAAGGACTAGCGGGAGGAGAGACCCAGTACTTC. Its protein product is CASSQGLAGGETQYF.

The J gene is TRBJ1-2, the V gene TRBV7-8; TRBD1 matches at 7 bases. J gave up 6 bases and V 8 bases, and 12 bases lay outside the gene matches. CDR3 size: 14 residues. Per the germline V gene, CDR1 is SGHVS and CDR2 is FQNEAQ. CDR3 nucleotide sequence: TGTGCCAGCCCACCTACAGGGGCGGGGAATGGCTACACCTTC. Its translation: CASPPTGAGNGYTF.

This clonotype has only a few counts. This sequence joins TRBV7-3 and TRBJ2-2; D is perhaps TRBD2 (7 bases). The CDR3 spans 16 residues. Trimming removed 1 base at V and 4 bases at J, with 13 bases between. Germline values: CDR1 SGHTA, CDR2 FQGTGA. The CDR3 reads CASSLSRGGLTGELFF. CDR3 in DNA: TGTGCCAGCAGCTTAAGTCGCGGGGGCCTCACCGGGGAGCTGTTTTTT.

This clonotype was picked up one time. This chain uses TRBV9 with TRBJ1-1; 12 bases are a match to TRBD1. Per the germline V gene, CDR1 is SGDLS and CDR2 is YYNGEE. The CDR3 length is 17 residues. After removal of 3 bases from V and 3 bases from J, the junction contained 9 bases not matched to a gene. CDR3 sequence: CASSGAPGQGADTEAFF. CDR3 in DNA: TGTGCCAGCAGCGGGGCCCCGGGACAGGGGGCGGACACTGAAGCTTTCTTT.

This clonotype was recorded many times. Written as DNA, the CDR3 is TGTGCCAGTAGTATAGGATCTGGGACAGGGGTAAATGAGCAGTTCTTC. Translating gives CASSIGSGTGVNEQFF. The chain is built from TRBV19 and TRBJ2-1; 10 bases are a match to TRBD1. The CDR3 loop spans 16 amino acids. Germline V lookup: CDR1 LNHDA, CDR2 SQIVND (reference sequence). J lost 7 bases, V lost 1 base, and 7 bases had no gene match.

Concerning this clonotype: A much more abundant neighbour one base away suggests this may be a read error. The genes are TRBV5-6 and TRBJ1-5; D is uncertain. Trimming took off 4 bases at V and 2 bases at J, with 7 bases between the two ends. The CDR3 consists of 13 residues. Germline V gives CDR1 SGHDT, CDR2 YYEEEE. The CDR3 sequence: CASSPPGNQPQHF. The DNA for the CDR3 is TGTGCCAGCAGCCCGCCAGGCAATCAGCCCCAGCATTTT.

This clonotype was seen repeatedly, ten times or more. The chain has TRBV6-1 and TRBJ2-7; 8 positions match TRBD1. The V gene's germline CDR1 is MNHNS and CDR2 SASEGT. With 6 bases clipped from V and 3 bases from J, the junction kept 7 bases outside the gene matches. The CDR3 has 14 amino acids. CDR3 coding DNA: TGTGCCAGCAGCAACGGACAGGGTATCTACGAGCAGTACTTC. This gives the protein CASSNGQGIYEQYF.

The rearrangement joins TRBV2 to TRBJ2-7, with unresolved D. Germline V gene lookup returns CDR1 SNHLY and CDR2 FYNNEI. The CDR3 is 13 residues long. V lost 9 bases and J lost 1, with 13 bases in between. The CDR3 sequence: CASFRALSYEQYF. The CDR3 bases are TGTGCCAGTTTTCGAGCTTTGTCCTACGAGCAGTACTTC.

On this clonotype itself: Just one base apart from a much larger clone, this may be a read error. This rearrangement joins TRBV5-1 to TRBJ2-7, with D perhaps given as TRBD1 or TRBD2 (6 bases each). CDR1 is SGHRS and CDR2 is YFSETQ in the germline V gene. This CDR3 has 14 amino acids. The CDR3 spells CASSPPGAVYGQYF. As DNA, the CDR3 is TGCGCCAGCAGCCCACCGGGGGCAGTCTACGGGCAGTACTTC.

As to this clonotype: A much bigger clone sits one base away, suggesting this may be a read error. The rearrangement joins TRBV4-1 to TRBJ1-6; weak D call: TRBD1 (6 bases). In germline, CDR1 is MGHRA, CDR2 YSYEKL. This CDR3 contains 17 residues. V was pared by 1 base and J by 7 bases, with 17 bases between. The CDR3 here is CASSQGPGRGDNSPLHF. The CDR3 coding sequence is TGCGCCAGCAGCCAAGGACCGGGCAGGGGTGACAATTCACCCCTCCACTTT.

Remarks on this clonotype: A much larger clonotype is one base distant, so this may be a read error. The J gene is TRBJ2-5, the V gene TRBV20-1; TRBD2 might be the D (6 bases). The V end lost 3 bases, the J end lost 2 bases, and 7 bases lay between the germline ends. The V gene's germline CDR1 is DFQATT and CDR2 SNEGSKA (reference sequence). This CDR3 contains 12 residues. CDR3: CSASRGQETQYF. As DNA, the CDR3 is TGCAGTGCTAGCCGGGGGCAAGAGACCCAGTACTTC.

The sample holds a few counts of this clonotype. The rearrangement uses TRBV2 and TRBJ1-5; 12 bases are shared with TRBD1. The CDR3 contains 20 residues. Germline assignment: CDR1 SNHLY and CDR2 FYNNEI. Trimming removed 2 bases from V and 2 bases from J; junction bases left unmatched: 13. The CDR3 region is CASSEWFRGQGAPRNQPQHF. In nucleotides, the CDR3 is TGTGCCAGCAGTGAATGGTTTAGGGGACAGGGGGCACCACGCAATCAGCCCCAGCATTTT.